This T cell receptor (beta chain) was documented in a study of blood T cell repertoires in COVID-19. The germline gives CDR1 SGHTA, CDR2 FQGNSA. Trimming removed 1 base from V and 2 bases from J; junction bases left unmatched: 4. CDR3 length: 16 amino acids. The age range of participants was about 18 to 90 years, with residence in 20 to 25 US areas. Cohorts were determined from participant-reported clinical history. Donors in Cohort 3 counted as recovered after two negative PCRs, clearance, or symptom resolution. Method: immunoSEQ multiplex PCR; TCRdb's copy keeps in-frame clones and lacks some. The repertoire holds a few hundred thousand clones, with 88% as singletons.

The chain links TRBV7-2 to TRBJ2-2; 7 positions match TRBD2. This TCR was recovered from a middle-aged woman who had recovered from COVID-19. The sample was PBMCs or T cells enriched from blood (not recorded which). CDR3 protein: CASSLVGGRNTGELFF. The DNA for the CDR3 is TGTGCCAGCAGCTTAGTCGGCGGGAGAAACACCGGGGAGCTGTTTTTT.